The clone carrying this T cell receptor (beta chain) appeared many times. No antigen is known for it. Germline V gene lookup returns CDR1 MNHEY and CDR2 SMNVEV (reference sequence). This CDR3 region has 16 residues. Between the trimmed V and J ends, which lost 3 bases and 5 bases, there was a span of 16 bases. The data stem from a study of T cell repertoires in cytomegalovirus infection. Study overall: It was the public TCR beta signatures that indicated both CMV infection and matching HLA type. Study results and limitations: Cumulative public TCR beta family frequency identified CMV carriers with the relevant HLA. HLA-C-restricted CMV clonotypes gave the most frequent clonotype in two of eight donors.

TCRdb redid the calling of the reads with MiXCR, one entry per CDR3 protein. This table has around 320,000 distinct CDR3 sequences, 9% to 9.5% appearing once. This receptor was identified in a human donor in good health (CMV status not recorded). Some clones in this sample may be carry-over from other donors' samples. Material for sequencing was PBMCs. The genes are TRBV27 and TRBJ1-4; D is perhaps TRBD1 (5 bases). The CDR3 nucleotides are TGTGCCAGCAGTTTTTCGTCCAGGGCATTGAATGAAAAACTGTTTTTT. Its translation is CASSFSSRALNEKLFF. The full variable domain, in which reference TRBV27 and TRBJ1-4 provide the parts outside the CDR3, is EAQVTQNPRYLITVTGKKLTVTCSQNMNHEYMSWYRQDPGLGLRQIYYSMNVEVTDKGDVPEGYKVSRKEKRNFPLILESPSPNQTSLYFCASSFSSRALNEKLFFGSGTQLSVL.